Below, one TCR beta chain is given with its context. Profiled with immunoSEQ multiplex PCR; TCRdb holds only in-frame clones, not every one. Here the sample spans about 120,000 clones, around nine tenths being singletons. There are 16 residues in the CDR3. CDR1 and CDR2 (germline): SGHRS, YFSETQ. Trimming took 4 bases from V and 11 from J, leaving 24 bases between them. The sample is drawn from a study of T cell responses to AZD1222 COVID-19 vaccine. The chain links TRBV5-1 to TRBJ1-4, with D perhaps matching TRBD1 (6 bases). Sequencing used peripheral blood, obtained on day 0 of AZD1222 vaccination. This clonotype originated in an adult in good health. The CDR3 DNA reads TGCGCCAGCAGCGAGGACAGTCTTCGCGGGGCGAGGAAACTGTTTTTT. Its protein is CASSEDSLRGARKLFF.